The subject of this entry is one TCR beta chain. Antigen specificity is unknown. This table comes from immunoSEQ multiplex PCR, and its TCRdb copy is limited to in-frame clones, with some not included. The sample lists about 130,000 clones; about 92% were seen once. The data belong to a study of T cell responses to AZD1222 COVID-19 vaccine. Study results and limitations: Seropositive status at baseline applied to only 5 or 6 AZD1222 recipients. In a largely white British group with more females than males, clonal diversity was possibly underestimated.

V was cut by 4 bases and J by 0 bases, with 10 bases left in between. This CDR3 contains 15 residues. Germline V gives CDR1 LNHDA, CDR2 SQIVND (reference sequence). This TCR was recovered from an adult in good health. The sequences come from peripheral blood, collected on day 0 of AZD1222 vaccination. The rearrangement joins TRBV19 to TRBJ1-5, with a possible D match to TRBD1 (5 bases). The DNA of the CDR3 is TGTGCCAGTAGTAGGGGGGATTATAGCAATCAGCCCCAGCATTTT. It translates to CASSRGDYSNQPQHF.